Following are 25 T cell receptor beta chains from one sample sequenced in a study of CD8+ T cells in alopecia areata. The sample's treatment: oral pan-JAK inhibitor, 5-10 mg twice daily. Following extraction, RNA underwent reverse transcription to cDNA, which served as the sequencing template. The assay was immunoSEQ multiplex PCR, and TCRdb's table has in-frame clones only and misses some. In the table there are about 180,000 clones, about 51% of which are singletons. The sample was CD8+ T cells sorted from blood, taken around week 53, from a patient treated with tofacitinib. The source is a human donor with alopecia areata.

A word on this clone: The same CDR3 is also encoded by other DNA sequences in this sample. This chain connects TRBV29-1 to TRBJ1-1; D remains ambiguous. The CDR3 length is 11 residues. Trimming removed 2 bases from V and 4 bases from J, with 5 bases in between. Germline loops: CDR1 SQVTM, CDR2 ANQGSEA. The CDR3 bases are TGCAGCGTTGAATTGGGCACTGAAGCTTTCTTT. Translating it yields CSVELGTEAFF.

DNA for the CDR3: TGTGCCAGCAGGCCCTCGGCAGGACAAACCGGGGAGCTGTTTTTT. The encoded protein is CASRPSAGQTGELFF. This chain links TRBV25-1 with TRBJ2-2, with D possibly matching TRBD1 (5 bases). V lost 6 bases, J lost 5 bases, and 16 bases lay in between. CDR1 is MGHDK and CDR2 is SYGVNS in the germline V gene. CDR3 length equals 15 residues.

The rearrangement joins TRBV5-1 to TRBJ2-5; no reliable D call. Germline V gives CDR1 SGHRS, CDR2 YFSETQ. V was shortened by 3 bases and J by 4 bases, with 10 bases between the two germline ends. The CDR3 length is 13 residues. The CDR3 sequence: CASSWAGGETQYF. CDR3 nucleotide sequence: TGCGCCAGCAGCTGGGCCGGCGGAGAGACCCAGTACTTC. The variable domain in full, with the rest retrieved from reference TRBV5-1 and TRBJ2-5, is KAGVTQTPRYLIKTRGQQVTLSCSPISGHRSVSWYQQTPGQGLQFLFEYFSETQRNKGNFPGRFSGRQFSNSRSEMNVSTLELGDSALYLCASSWAGGETQYFGPGTRLLVL.

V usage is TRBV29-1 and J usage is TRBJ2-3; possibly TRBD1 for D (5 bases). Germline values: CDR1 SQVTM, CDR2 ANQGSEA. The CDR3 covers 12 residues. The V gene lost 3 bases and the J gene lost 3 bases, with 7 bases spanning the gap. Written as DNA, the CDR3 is TGCAGCGTTGATCCAGGGACAGATACGCAGTATTTT. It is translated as CSVDPGTDTQYF.

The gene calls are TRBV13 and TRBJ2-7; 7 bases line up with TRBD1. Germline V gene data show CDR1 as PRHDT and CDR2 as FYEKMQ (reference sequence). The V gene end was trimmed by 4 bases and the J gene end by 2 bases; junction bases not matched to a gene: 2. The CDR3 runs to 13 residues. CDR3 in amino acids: CASSSTGTYEQYF. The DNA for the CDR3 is TGTGCCAGCAGCTCGACAGGGACCTACGAGCAGTACTTC.

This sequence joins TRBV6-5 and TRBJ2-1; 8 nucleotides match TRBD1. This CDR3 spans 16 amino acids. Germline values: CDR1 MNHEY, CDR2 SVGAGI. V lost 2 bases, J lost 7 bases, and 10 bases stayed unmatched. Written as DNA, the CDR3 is TGTGCCAGCAGTTACCCTACTGACAGGGGCGGGAATGAGCAGTTCTTC. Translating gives CASSYPTDRGGNEQFF.

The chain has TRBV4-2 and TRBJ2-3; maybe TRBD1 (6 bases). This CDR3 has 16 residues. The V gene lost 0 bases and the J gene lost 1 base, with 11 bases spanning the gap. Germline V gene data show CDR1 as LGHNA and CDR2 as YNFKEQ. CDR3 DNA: TGTGCCAGCAGCCAAGATCTGGGGGCCGGCACAGATACGCAGTATTTT. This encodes CASSQDLGAGTDTQYF.

CDR3: CASSGDQALGELFF. In DNA, the CDR3 is TGTGCCAGCTCTGGGGACCAGGCCCTAGGGGAGCTGTTTTTT. J is TRBJ2-2 and V is TRBV6-5; D may match TRBD1 or TRBD2 (5 bases each). This CDR3 spans 14 amino acids. Germline CDR1 is MNHEY and CDR2 is SVGAGI. Trimming took off 8 bases at V and 8 bases at J, with 18 bases between the two ends.

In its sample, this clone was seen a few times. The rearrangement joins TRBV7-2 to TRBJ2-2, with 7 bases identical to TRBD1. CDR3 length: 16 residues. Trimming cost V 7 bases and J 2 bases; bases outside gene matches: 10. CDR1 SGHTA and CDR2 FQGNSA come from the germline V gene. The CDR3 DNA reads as TGTGCCAGCACCCAGAAGACAGGGATCAACACCGGGGAGCTGTTTTTT. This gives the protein CASTQKTGINTGELFF. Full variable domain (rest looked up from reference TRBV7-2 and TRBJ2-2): GAGVSQSPSNKVTEKGKDVELRCDPISGHTALYWYRQSLGQGLEFLIYFQGNSAPDKSGLPSDRFSAERTGGSVSTLTIQRTQQEDSAVYLCASTQKTGINTGELFFGEGSRLTVL.

CDR3 amino acids: CASIRDGSTGELFF. CDR3 in DNA: TGTGCCAGCATCCGGGACGGAAGCACCGGGGAGCTGTTTTTT. The rearrangement links TRBV2 to TRBJ2-2; D tentatively fits TRBD1 or TRBD2 (5 bases each). The V end was cut by 7 bases, the J end by 4 bases, with 13 bases between. The CDR3 has 14 residues. Germline V gene data show CDR1 as SNHLY and CDR2 as FYNNEI.

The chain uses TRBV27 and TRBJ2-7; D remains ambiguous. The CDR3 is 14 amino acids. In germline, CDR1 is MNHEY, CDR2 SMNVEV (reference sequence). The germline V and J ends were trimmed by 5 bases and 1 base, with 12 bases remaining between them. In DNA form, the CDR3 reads TGTGCCAGCAGTCCCGCCGGACCATCCTACGAGCAGTACTTC. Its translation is CASSPAGPSYEQYF.

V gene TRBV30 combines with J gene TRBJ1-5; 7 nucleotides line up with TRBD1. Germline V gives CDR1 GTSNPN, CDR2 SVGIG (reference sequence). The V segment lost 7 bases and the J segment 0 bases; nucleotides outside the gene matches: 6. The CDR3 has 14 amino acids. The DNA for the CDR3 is TGTGCCTATCAGGGGGGGAATAGCAATCAGCCCCAGCATTTT. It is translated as CAYQGGNSNQPQHF.

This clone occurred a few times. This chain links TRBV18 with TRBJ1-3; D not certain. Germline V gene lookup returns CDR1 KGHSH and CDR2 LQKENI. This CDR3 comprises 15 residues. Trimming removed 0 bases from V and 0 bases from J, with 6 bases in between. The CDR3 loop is CASSPPGNSGNTIYF. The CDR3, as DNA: TGTGCCAGCTCACCACCGGGTAACTCTGGAAACACCATATATTTT. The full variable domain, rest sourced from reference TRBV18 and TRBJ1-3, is NAGVMQNPRHLVRRRGQEARLRCSPMKGHSHVYWYRQLPEEGLKFMVYLQKENIIDESGMPKERFSAEFPKEGPSILRIQQVVRGDSAAYFCASSPPGNSGNTIYFGEGSWLTVV.

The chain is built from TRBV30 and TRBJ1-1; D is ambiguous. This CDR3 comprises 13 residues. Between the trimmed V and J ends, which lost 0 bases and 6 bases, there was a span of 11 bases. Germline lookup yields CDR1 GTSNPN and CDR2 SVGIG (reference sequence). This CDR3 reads CAWSVRTGAEAFF. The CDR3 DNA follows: TGTGCCTGGAGTGTTCGGACCGGCGCTGAAGCTTTCTTT.

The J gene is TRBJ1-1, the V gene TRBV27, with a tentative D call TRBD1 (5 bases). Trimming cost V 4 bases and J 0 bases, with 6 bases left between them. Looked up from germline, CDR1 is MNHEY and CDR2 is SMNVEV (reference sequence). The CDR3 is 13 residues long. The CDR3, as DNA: TGTGCCAGCAGTTGGGGCATGAACACTGAAGCTTTCTTT. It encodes CASSWGMNTEAFF.

The CDR3 nucleotides read TGTGCCATCAGTGAGGGCCCGGGGGGCCTCTCCTACGAGCAGTACTTC. Protein sequence: CAISEGPGGLSYEQYF. The V and J genes are TRBV10-3 and TRBJ2-7, with D tentatively TRBD2 (7 bases). Trimming removed 2 bases at V and 0 bases at J, with 14 bases between. Germline assignment: CDR1 ENHRY and CDR2 SYGVKD. This CDR3 has 16 residues.

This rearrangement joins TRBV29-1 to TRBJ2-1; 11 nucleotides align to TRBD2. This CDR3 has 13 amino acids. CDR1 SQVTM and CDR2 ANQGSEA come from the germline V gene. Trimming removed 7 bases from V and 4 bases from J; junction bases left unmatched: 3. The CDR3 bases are TGCAGCGCCTTAGCGGGGGGGTACAATGAGCAGTTCTTC. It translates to CSALAGGYNEQFF.

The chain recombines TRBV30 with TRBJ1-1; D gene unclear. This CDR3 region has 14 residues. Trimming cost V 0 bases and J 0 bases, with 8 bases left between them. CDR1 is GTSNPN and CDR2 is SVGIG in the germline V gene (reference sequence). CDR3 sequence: CAWSVNSMNTEAFF. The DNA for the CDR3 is TGTGCCTGGAGTGTAAACAGCATGAACACTGAAGCTTTCTTT.

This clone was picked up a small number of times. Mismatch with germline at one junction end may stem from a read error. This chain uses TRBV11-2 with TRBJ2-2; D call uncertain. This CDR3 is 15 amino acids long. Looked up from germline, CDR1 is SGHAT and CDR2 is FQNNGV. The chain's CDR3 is CAGSLVRGSTGELFF. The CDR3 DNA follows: TGTGCCGGCAGCTTAGTTCGCGGATCCACCGGGGAGCTGTTTTTT.

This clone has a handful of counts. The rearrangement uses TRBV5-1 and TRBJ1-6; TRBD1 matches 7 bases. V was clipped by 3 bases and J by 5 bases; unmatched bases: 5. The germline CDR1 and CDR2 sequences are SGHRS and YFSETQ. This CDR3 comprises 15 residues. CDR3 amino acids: CASSSGTVNNSPLHF. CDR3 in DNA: TGCGCCAGCAGCTCCGGGACAGTGAATAATTCACCCCTCCACTTT.

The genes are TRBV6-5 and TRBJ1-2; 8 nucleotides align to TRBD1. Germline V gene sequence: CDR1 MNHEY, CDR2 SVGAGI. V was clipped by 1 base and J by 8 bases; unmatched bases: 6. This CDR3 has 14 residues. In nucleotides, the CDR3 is TGTGCCAGCAGTTACTTGGTGACAGGGGAAGGCTACACCTTC. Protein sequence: CASSYLVTGEGYTF.

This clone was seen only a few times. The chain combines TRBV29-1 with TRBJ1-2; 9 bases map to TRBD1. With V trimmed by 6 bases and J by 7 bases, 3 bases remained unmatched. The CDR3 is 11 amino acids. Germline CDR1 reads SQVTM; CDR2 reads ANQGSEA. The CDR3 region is CSVDRGVGYTF. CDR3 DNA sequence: TGCAGCGTAGACAGGGGGGTTGGCTACACCTTC.

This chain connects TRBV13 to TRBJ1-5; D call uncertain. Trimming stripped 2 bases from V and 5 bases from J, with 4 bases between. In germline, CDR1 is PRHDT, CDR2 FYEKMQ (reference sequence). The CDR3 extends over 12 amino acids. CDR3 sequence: CASSLTDQPQHF. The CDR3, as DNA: TGTGCCAGCAGCTTAACAGATCAGCCCCAGCATTTT.

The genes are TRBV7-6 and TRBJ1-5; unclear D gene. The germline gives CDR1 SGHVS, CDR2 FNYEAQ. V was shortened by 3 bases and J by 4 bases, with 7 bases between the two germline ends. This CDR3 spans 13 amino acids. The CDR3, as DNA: TGTGCCAGCAGCTTTGGCAGAAATCAGCCCCAGCATTTT. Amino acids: CASSFGRNQPQHF. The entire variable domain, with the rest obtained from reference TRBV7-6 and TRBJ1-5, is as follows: GAGVSQSPRYKVTKRGQDVALRCDPISGHVSLYWYRQALGQGPEFLTYFNYEAQQDKSGLPNDRFSAERPEGSISTLTIQRTEQRDSAMYRCASSFGRNQPQHFGDGTRLSIL.

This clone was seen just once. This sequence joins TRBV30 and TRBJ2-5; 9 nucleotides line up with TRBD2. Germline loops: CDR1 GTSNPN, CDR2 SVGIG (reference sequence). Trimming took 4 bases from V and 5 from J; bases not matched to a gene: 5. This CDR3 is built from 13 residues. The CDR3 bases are TGTGCCTGGAAAGTAGCGGGGGTTGAGACCCAGTACTTC. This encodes CAWKVAGVETQYF.